The entry that follows covers one T cell receptor (beta chain) sequence. The data were taken from a study of sequential checkpoint blockade in melanoma. Study in general: Arm A got nivolumab then ipilimumab; arm B the reverse, 1:1. After both sequences, patients received maintenance nivolumab.

TCRdb keeps only in-frame clones here, not all; method: immunoSEQ multiplex PCR. The table records 15,000 to 20,000 clones, more than 55% of them present only once. The CDR3 covers 14 residues. CDR1 and CDR2 (germline): MNHNS, SASEGT. J lost 4 bases, V lost 7 bases, and 7 bases had no gene match. Treatment noted: randomized to nivolumab then ipilimumab (arm A) or the reverse (arm B). From thawed PBMCs, live CD3+CD8+ cells negative for CD19 and CD56 were sorted. Material: CD8+ T cells sorted from blood (inferred from file names), obtained from a patient given nivolumab and ipilimumab in sequence. The rearrangement joins TRBV6-1 to TRBJ1-2; 9 bases fit TRBD1. The receptor was derived from a human donor with melanoma. The CDR3 region is CASILQGAGYGYTF. Here the CDR3 DNA reads TGTGCCAGCATTTTACAGGGGGCGGGCTATGGCTACACCTTC.